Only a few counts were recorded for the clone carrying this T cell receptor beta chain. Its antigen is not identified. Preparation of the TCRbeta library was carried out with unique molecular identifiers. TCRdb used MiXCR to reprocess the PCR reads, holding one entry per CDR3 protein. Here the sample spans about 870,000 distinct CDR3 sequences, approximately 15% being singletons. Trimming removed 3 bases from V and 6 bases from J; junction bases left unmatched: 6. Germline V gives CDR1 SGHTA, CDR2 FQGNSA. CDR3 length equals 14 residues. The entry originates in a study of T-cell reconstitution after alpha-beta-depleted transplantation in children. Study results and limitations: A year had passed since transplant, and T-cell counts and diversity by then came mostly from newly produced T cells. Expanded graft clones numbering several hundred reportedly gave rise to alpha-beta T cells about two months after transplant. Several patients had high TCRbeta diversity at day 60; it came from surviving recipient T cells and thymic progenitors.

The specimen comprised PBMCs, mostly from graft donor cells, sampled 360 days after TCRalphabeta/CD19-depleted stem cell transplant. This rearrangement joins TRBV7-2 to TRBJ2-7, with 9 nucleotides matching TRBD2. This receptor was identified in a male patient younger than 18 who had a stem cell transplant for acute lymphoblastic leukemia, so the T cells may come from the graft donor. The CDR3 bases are TGTGCCAGCAGCTTCGCGGGAGGGCCTCTCGAGCAGTACTTC. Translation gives CASSFAGGPLEQYF.